Following are 21 T cell receptor beta chains from one sample sequenced in a study of CD8 T cell repertoires and HIV-1 epitope variants. Their target antigens are unknown. The protocol was immunoSEQ multiplex PCR, while the TCRdb copy is restricted to in-frame clones and leaves out a portion. The sample has over 5,000 clones, around 62% seen once. Sequencing was done on a sample of cultured CD8+ T cells derived from PBMCs. All receptors derive from a male donor with HIV.

The CDR3 region is CASSDSRGGTDTQYF. CDR3 nucleotide sequence: TGTGCCAGCAGTGACTCGCGGGGGGGCACAGATACGCAGTATTTT. The genes are TRBV6-4 and TRBJ2-3; 8 nucleotides line up with TRBD2. Germline CDR1 and CDR2: MRHNA and SNTAGT. Germline trimming cut 0 bases from V and 1 base from J; bases unmatched to any gene: 0. The CDR3 sequence is 15 residues long.

The chain couples TRBV6-6 to TRBJ1-1; D gene unclear. The CDR3 runs 13 residues. Germline values: CDR1 MNHNY, CDR2 SVGAGI (reference sequence). Trimming pared 4 bases from V and 6 bases from J, leaving 12 bases between. The CDR3 loop reads CASSLSLSSEAFF. Here the CDR3 DNA reads TGTGCCAGCAGTTTAAGTTTATCCTCTGAAGCTTTCTTT.

This clone was counted between two and nine times. The V and J genes are TRBV30 and TRBJ2-7; weak D call: TRBD1 (6 bases). V gave up 8 bases and J gave up 6 bases, with 17 bases separating them. The CDR3 is 12 amino acids. Looked up from germline, CDR1 is GTSNPN and CDR2 is SVGIG (reference sequence). Written as DNA, the CDR3 is TGTGCCGGGGACCTCACAGGGTCCGAGCAGTACTTC. This codes for CAGDLTGSEQYF.

The chain has TRBV5-5 and TRBJ2-3, with 8 bases lining up with TRBD1. The length of the CDR3 is 19 residues. The trim removed 5 bases at V and 0 bases at J, leaving 17 bases unmatched. Germline CDR1 SGHKS, CDR2 YYEKEE (reference sequence). CDR3 region: CASSLLPGQGAESTDTQYF. CDR3 nucleotides: TGTGCCAGCAGTCTTCTTCCCGGTCAGGGGGCGGAAAGCACAGATACGCAGTATTTT.

V usage is TRBV28 and J usage is TRBJ1-1; D unclear. Trimming stripped 10 bases from V and 5 bases from J, with 20 bases between. The CDR3 spans 14 residues. Germline values: CDR1 MDHEN, CDR2 SYDVKM. In DNA form, the CDR3 reads TGTGCCATCAGCCCCTGGGATCCCAAAACTGAAGCTTTCTTT. This encodes CAISPWDPKTEAFF.

This chain connects TRBV29-1 to TRBJ1-4; 8 bases line up with TRBD1. Germline assignment: CDR1 SQVTM and CDR2 ANQGSEA. CDR3 length equals 14 residues. V gave up 3 bases and J gave up 7 bases; unmatched junction bases: 7. The CDR3 DNA reads as TGCAGCGTTGAGATGACAGGGGAGGGTGAAAAACTGTTTTTT. This sequence encodes CSVEMTGEGEKLFF. The whole variable domain, remainder taken from reference TRBV29-1 and TRBJ1-4, is SAVISQKPSRDICQRGTSLTIQCQVDSQVTMMFWYRQQPGQSLTLIATANQGSEATYESGFVIDKFPISRPNLTFSTLTVSNMSPEDSSIYLCSVEMTGEGEKLFFGSGTQLSVL.

This clone has a single count. The chain couples TRBV28 to TRBJ2-2, with TRBD2 identical over 9 bases. CDR1 is MDHEN, CDR2 SYDVKM, per germline. The CDR3 sequence is 13 residues long. Written as DNA, the CDR3 is TGTGGTATGAAGCGGGAGGACACCGGGGAGCTGTTTTTT. It specifies CGMKREDTGELFF.

The rearrangement links TRBV7-2 to TRBJ1-2, with 7 bases that match TRBD1. V shed 4 bases, J shed 2 bases, and the junction held 13 bases outside the gene matches. CDR3 length: 17 amino acids. Germline V gives CDR1 SGHTA, CDR2 FQGNSA. CDR3 nucleotide sequence: TGTGCCAGCAGCTCGGGCCCCAACCCGGGACAGAACTATGGCTACACCTTC. It codes for CASSSGPNPGQNYGYTF. Supplemented by reference TRBV7-2 and TRBJ1-2, the full variable domain reads GAGVSQSPSNKVTEKGKDVELRCDPISGHTALYWYRQSLGQGLEFLIYFQGNSAPDKSGLPSDRFSAERTGGSVSTLTIQRTQQEDSAVYLCASSSGPNPGQNYGYTFGSGTRLTVV.

The chain joins TRBV4-1 to TRBJ1-2; 8 nucleotides agree with TRBD1. This CDR3 is 15 amino acids long. Germline V CDR1 and CDR2: MGHRA, YSYEKL. V gave up 1 base and J gave up 8 bases; unmatched junction bases: 9. DNA of the CDR3: TGCGCCAGCAGCCAAGCTCCCAGGGGGCAAGAAGGCTACACCTTC. Translation: CASSQAPRGQEGYTF.

The rearrangement links TRBV5-5 to TRBJ2-4; the D is unclear. V was trimmed by 2 bases and J by 6 bases, leaving 9 bases between them. The CDR3 sequence is 13 residues long. Germline V gene lookup returns CDR1 SGHKS and CDR2 YYEKEE (reference sequence). CDR3 DNA: TGTGCCAGCAGCTTTTCCTCAGGAAACATTCAGTACTTC. Its protein product is CASSFSSGNIQYF.

J is TRBJ2-1 and V is TRBV5-1; no clear D gene. The CDR3 has 14 residues. Germline V gene lookup returns CDR1 SGHRS and CDR2 YFSETQ. The V end lost 5 bases, the J end lost 0 bases, and 9 bases lay between the germline ends. CDR3 sequence: CASSLSNSYNEQFF. DNA for the CDR3: TGCGCCAGCAGTCTCTCCAACTCCTACAATGAGCAGTTCTTC.

The rearrangement links TRBV11-2 to TRBJ2-1; 7 nucleotides line up with TRBD2. The CDR3 consists of 13 residues. Germline V gene data show CDR1 as SGHAT and CDR2 as FQNNGV. Germline trimming cut 5 bases from V and 6 bases from J; bases unmatched to any gene: 4. The CDR3 bases are TGTGCCAGCAGCACTGGACTAGTCAATGAGCAGTTCTTC. It encodes CASSTGLVNEQFF.

The V gene is TRBV5-4, the J gene TRBJ1-2; D remains unclear. Deletions cut 0 bases from V and 5 bases from J, with 11 bases between. This CDR3 has 14 amino acids. CDR1 and CDR2 from the germline V gene are SGHNT and YYREEE (reference sequence). CDR3 region: CASSLEGNSYGYTF. The CDR3, as DNA: TGTGCCAGCAGCTTGGAGGGAAATAGTTATGGCTACACCTTC.

The chain links TRBV27 to TRBJ2-5; the match to TRBD2 covers 9 bases. This CDR3 region has 15 residues. Germline values: CDR1 MNHEY, CDR2 SMNVEV (reference sequence). J lost 2 bases, V lost 6 bases, and 7 bases had no gene match. DNA for the CDR3: TGTGCCAGCAGGAGGAGCGGGGGGCAACAAGAGACCCAGTACTTC. This translates into CASRRSGGQQETQYF.

This chain uses TRBV28 with TRBJ1-6; D gene uncertain. Looked up from germline, CDR1 is MDHEN and CDR2 is SYDVKM. Trimming cost V 7 bases and J 4 bases, with 14 bases left between them. The CDR3 is 15 amino acids. CDR3 loop: CASNRGVEYNSPLHF. The CDR3 region has the DNA TGTGCCAGCAACCGCGGGGTAGAGTATAATTCACCCCTCCACTTT.

This chain connects TRBV4-1 to TRBJ2-1; D is ambiguous. CDR3 length: 12 residues. CDR1 and CDR2 (germline): MGHRA, YSYEKL. Trimming stripped 0 bases from V and 8 bases from J, with 5 bases between. The CDR3 here is CASSQDQDEQFF. The CDR3 DNA is TGCGCCAGCAGCCAAGATCAGGATGAGCAGTTCTTC.

The rearrangement joins TRBV19 to TRBJ1-1, with D uncertain. The V end was cut by 6 bases, the J end by 6 bases, with 11 bases between. This CDR3 spans 12 amino acids. The V gene's germline CDR1 is LNHDA and CDR2 SQIVND (reference sequence). The CDR3 spells CASSLSRAEAFF. The CDR3 DNA is TGTGCCAGTAGCCTAAGTCGTGCTGAAGCTTTCTTT.

The rearrangement joins TRBV6-5 to TRBJ1-2, with TRBD1 identical over 9 bases. Germline CDR1 and CDR2: MNHEY and SVGAGI. The ends lost 7 bases at V and 8 bases at J; junction bases unmatched: 11. The CDR3 extends over 14 amino acids. CDR3 nucleotide sequence: TGTGCCAGCATTACACAGGGGGCTTCCGGGGGCTACACCTTC. Protein product: CASITQGASGGYTF.

The J gene is TRBJ1-1, the V gene TRBV7-3; no firm D call. V was cut by 6 bases and J by 3 bases, with 11 bases left in between. The length of the CDR3 is 13 residues. Per the germline V gene, CDR1 is SGHTA and CDR2 is FQGTGA. The CDR3 bases are TGTGCCAGCAGTCGTGGCCCATACACTGAAGCTTTCTTT. This sequence encodes CASSRGPYTEAFF.

This clone was counted a few times. J is TRBJ1-2 and V is TRBV6-5, with 9 nucleotides matching TRBD1. Trimming at V came to 8 bases and at J to 5 bases, leaving 9 bases not matched to a gene. In germline, CDR1 is MNHEY, CDR2 SVGAGI. The CDR3 is 14 residues long. This CDR3 reads CASAVGTGLYGYTF. CDR3 coding DNA: TGTGCCAGCGCCGTGGGGACAGGGCTATATGGCTACACCTTC.

The rearrangement uses TRBV18 and TRBJ2-5; D gene ambiguous. V was shortened by 1 base and J by 1 base, with 1 base between the two germline ends. The V gene's germline CDR1 is KGHSH and CDR2 LQKENI. This CDR3 has 12 amino acids. CDR3 region: CASSPLQETQYF. For the CDR3, the DNA is TGTGCCAGCTCACCACTCCAAGAGACCCAGTACTTC.